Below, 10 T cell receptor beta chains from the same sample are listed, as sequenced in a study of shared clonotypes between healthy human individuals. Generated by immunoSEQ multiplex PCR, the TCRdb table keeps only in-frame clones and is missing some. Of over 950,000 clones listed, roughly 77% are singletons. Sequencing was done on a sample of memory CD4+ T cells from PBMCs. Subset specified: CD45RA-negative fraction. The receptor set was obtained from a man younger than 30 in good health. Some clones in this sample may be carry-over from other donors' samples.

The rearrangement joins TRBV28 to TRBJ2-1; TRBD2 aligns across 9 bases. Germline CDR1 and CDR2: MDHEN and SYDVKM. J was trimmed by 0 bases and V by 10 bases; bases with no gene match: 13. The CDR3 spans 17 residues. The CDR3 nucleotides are TGTGCCATTCGCGGGAGGGGAGCGGTGAGCTCCTACAATGAGCAGTTCTTC. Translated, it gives CAIRGRGAVSSYNEQFF.

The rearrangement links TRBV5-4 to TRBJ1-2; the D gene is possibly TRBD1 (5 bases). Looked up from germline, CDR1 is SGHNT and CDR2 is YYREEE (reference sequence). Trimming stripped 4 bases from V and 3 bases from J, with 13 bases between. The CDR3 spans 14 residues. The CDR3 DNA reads TGTGCCAGCAGCGGTCAAGGGGACTACTATGGCTACACCTTC. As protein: CASSGQGDYYGYTF.

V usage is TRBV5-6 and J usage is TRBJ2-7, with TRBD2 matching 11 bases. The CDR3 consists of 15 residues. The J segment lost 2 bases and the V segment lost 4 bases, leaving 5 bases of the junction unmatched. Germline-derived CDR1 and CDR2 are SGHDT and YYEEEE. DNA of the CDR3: TGTGCCAGCAGCCTAGGGACTAGCGGCGCCTACGAGCAGTACTTC. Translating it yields CASSLGTSGAYEQYF.

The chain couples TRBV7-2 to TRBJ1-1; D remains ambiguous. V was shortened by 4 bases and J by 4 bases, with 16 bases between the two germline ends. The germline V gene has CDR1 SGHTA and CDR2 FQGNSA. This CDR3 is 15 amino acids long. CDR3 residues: CASSSTQKASTEAFF. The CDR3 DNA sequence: TGTGCCAGCAGCTCTACTCAAAAGGCGAGCACTGAAGCTTTCTTT.

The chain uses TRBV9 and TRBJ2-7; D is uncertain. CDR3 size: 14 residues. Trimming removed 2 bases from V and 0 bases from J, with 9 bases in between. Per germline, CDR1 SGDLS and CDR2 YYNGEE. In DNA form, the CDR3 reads TGTGCCAGCAGCGTCTCTACCAACTCCTACGAGCAGTACTTC. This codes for CASSVSTNSYEQYF. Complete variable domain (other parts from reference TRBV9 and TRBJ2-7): DSGVTQTPKHLITATGQRVTLRCSPRSGDLSVYWYQQSLDQGLQFLIQYYNGEERAKGNILERFSAQQFPDLHSELNLSSLELGDSALYFCASSVSTNSYEQYFGPGTRLTVT.

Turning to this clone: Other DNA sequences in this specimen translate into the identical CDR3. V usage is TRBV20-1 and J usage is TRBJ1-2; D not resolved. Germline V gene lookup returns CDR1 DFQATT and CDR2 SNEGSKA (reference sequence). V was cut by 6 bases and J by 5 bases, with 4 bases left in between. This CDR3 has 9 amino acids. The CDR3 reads CSAGYGYTF. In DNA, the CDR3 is TGCAGTGCGGGTTATGGCTACACCTTC.

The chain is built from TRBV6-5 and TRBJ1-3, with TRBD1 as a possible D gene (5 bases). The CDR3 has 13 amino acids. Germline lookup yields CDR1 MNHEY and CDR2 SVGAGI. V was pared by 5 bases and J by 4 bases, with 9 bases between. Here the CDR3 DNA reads TGTGCCAGCAGTCCGGGGGGGGGAAACACCATATATTTT. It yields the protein CASSPGGGNTIYF.

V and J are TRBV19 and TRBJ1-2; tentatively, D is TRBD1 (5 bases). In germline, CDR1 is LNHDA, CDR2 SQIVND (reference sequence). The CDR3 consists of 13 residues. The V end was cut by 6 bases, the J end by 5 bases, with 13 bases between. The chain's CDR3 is CASRRQPIYGYTF. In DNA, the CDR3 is TGTGCCAGTAGAAGACAGCCAATTTATGGCTACACCTTC.

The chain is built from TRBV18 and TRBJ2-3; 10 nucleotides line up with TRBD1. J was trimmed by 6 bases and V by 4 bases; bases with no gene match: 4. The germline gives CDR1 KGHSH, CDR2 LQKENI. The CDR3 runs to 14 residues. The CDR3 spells CASSRGTGDDTQYF. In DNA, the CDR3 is TGTGCCAGCTCACGTGGGACAGGGGATGATACGCAGTATTTT.

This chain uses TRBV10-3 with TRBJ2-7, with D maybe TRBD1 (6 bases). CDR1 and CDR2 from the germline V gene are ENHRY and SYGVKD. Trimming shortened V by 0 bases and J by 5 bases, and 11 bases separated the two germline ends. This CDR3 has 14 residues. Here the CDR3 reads CAISESAGENEQYF. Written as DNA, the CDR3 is TGTGCCATCAGTGAGTCGGCAGGGGAGAACGAGCAGTACTTC.